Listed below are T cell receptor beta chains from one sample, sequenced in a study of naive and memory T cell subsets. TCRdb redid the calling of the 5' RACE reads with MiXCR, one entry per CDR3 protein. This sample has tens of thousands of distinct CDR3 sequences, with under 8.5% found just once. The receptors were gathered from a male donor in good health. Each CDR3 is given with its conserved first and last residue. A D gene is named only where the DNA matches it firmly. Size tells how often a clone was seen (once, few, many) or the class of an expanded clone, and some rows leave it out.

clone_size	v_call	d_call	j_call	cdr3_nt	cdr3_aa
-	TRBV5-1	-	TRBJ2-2	TGCGCCAGCAGCATCCAGGAATCTATCACGACCGGGGAGCTGTTTTTT	CASSIQESITTGELFF
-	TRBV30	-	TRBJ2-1	TGTGCCTGGAGTGTACAGGGTACCAATGAGCAGTTCTTC	CAWSVQGTNEQFF
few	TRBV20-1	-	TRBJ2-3	TGCAGTGCTAGACCTCAGTTAGATACGCAGTATTTT	CSARPQLDTQYF
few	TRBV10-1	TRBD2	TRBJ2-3	TGCGCCAGCAGTGAGTTCTTAGCGGGGGGATCCACAGATACGCAGTATTTT	CASSEFLAGGSTDTQYF
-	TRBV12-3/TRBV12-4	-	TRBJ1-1	TGTGCCAGCTCATCGCTAACAGAAAAGAACACTGAAGCTTTCTTT	CASSSLTEKNTEAFF
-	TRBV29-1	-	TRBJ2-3	TGCAGCGGAACTGAAGGGGCAGGATTAGATACGCAGTATTTT	CSGTEGAGLDTQYF
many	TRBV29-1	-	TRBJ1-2	TGCAGCGTAGGGGCGACTGGTAACTATGGCTACACCTTC	CSVGATGNYGYTF
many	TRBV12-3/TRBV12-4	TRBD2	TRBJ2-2	TGTGCCAGCAGTTTTGCTAGCGGGGTTACCGGGGAGCTGTTTTTT	CASSFASGVTGELFF
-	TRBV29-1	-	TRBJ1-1	TGCAGCGTTGAAAGAGTGGAAGCTTTCGAAGCTTTCTTT	CSVERVEAFEAFF
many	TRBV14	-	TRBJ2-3	TGTGCCAGCAGTCCCTTCTTGACTAGCACAGATACGCAGTATTTT	CASSPFLTSTDTQYF
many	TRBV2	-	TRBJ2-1	TGTGCCAGCAACCCCAGGATAGCCGGGGGCAATGAGCAGTTCTTC	CASNPRIAGGNEQFF
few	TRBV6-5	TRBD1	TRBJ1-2	TGTGCCAGCAGTTACTCGTTACAGGGGGGCTATGGCTACACCTTC	CASSYSLQGGYGYTF
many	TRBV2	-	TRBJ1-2	TGTGCCAGCAGTGAACAGGTGCTCTATGGCTACACCTTC	CASSEQVLYGYTF
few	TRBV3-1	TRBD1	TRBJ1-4	TGTGCCAGCAGCCGGACAGGGGTTAATGAAAAACTGTTTTTT	CASSRTGVNEKLFF
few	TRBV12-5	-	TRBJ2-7	TGTGCTAGTGGTTTGGCCAGGGATCGTGAGCAGTACTTC	CASGLARDREQYF
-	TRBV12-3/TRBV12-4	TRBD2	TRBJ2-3	TGTGCCAGCAGTGTACTAGCGGTTGGCACAGATACGCAGTATTTT	CASSVLAVGTDTQYF
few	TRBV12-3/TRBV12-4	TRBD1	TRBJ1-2	TGTGCCAGCAGCCCAACGACACTCGGACAGGGGGGCCCCTATGGCTACACCTTC	CASSPTTLGQGGPYGYTF
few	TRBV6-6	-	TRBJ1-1	TGTGCCAGCAGTGACCCGCAGGGAACGGACACTGAAGCTTTCTTT	CASSDPQGTDTEAFF
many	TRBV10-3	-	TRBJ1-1	TGTGCCATCAGTCAGTCAGGGCCTATGAACACTGAAGCTTTCTTT	CAISQSGPMNTEAFF
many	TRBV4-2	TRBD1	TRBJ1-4	TGTGCCAGCAGCCAAGAAACGGGACAGGGAGGTGAAAAACTGTTTTTT	CASSQETGQGGEKLFF
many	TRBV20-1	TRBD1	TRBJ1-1	TGCAGTGCTAGAGATCGATACACAGGGGACCCTGCCAATTGGGACACTGAAGCTTTCTTT	CSARDRYTGDPANWDTEAFF
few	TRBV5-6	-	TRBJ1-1	TGTGCCAGCAGTCGGCCTGGTGGATTCCTGAACACTGAAGCTTTCTTT	CASSRPGGFLNTEAFF